This TCR beta chain was sequenced during a study of T cells of healthy individuals. One entry per CDR3 protein results from TCRdb running MiXCR on the 5' RACE reads. The profile shows some 100,000 distinct CDR3 sequences, 17% of them singletons. This clonotype was detected many times. Trimming removed 2 bases at V and 9 bases at J, with 14 bases between. Per germline, CDR1 LGHNA and CDR2 YNFKEQ. This CDR3 is 14 amino acids long. V gene TRBV4-2 combines with J gene TRBJ1-5; no reliable D call. This receptor was identified in a human donor in good health. The CDR3 DNA sequence: TGTGCCAGCAGCCAACTATTCGGGGTCACGCCCCAGCATTTT. Residues: CASSQLFGVTPQHF.